This T cell receptor (beta chain) stems from a study of immune cell composition in non-small cell lung cancer (dated by TCRdb to 2017 to 2019). Regarding the complete study: Histologic subtype was assigned using H&E plus p63, CK5, Napsin A and TTF-1 immunohistochemistry, mainly lung adenocarcinoma or squamous cell carcinoma. A few tumour specimens that had TCR-beta data belonged to rare histological subtypes and were left out of the subtype comparisons. In supplementary cohort #1, which comprised roughly 10 lung adenocarcinoma cases, paired tumour/lung TCR-beta sequencing was performed and TIL populations were generated so that tumour reactivity could be assessed. TCR-beta sequencing from Adaptive Biotechnologies was done on a few dozen paired sets of NSCLC tumour and non-adjacent lung specimens and on some 27 tumour-only specimens. The full study reports these points: Top 10 clone scores and productive clonality were significantly higher in lung squamous cell carcinoma than in lung adenocarcinoma tumours. The reactivity cohort included only 10 cases, and whether tumour-reactive clones share sequences with the dominant in vivo tumour-associated clones was not shown. Smoking pack-years did not significantly correlate with tumour TCR-beta clonality. Nearly half of NSCLC cases had tumour-associated clones >0.5%, with approximately 80% of squamous carcinomas showing such clones compared with about 30% of adenocarcinomas. In more than 8 adenocarcinoma cases, a strong correlation was found between maximal tumour-associated clone frequency and TIL tumour reactivity, whereas no such correlation was found between overall clonality and TIL tumour reactivity.

Genomic DNA was isolated with the QIAamp DNA kit from frozen aliquots of single-cell suspensions that had not been sorted. Tumour samples were surgically resected non-small cell lung cancer tissue. Tissues arrived within 2 hours after resection and were immediately processed into single-cell suspensions. Tissue was broken up mechanically, digested enzymatically with DNase I, collagenase I and hyaluronidase for 25 to 35 minutes at 37 degrees C, and then filtered and RBC-lysed. This clone was recorded a few times. What antigen it recognizes has not been identified. Base-call qualities are not available, and no considerably larger clone is one nucleotide away. A two-step multiplex PCR amplified TCR-beta CDR3 regions from genomic DNA, and the second step of the PCR added Illumina-compatible adaptors. As a commercial immunoSEQ service, TCR-beta immunosequencing was carried out on an Illumina platform. The published analysis was carried out like this. Repertoires were summarised by productive clonality and by Top 10 Clones, defined as the percentage of T-cell templates derived from the ten most frequent sequences. Values for productive clonality spanned 0 to 1, where a value of 1 indicated a monoclonal population. Tumour-associated clones were defined as sequences comprising at least 0.1% of tumour T-cell templates but absent from matched non-adjacent lung, identified via log10 scatter plots. Analyses were done in GraphPad Prism7 and R, with Student's t-tests for two-group comparisons, ANOVA for stages, and linear regression for relationships. TCRdb mirrors the immuneACCESS table, restricted to in-frame sequences. Some clones are absent from its copies; in checked studies, under half trace to an unresolved V gene, and the reason for the others is unknown. For V, J and clone size, that table is used; D and trimming come from the DNA. The sample table holds thousands of clones, of which around 75% were seen once. The top ten clones comprise about 15% of the sample.

The germline V end is reduced by 4 bases and the J end by 7 bases; junction bases left unmatched: 10. The CDR3 starts with the cysteine, ends with the phenylalanine, and has 15 residues. CDR3 DNA is the only sequence kept; it has 45 bases, read in frame from the first base. CDR1 and CDR2, looked up from the germline V gene, are MDHEN and SYDVKM. In this chain, TRBV28 is recombined with TRBJ2-5; 9 junctional bases match TRBD2. Material for sequencing was lung tumor tissue. The TCR was taken from a human donor with non-small cell lung cancer. Read as DNA, the sequence is TGTGCCAGCAGTTCCCCTAGCGGGACCCGGTTGACCCAGTACTTC. The translation is CASSSPSGTRLTQYF.